Detailed here is one T cell receptor beta chain. Because the CDR3's place on the DNA is in doubt, the DNA is left out and the CDR3 is given as listed by TCRdb. This record belongs to a study of cytomegalovirus exposure and HLA in healthy donors. Germline assignment: CDR1 GTSNPN and CDR2 SVGIG (reference sequence). The CDR3 spans 18 amino acids, including both terminal residues. PCR used 60 Vbeta primers and 13 Jbeta primers. TCRdb's table, derived via immunoSEQ multiplex PCR, lists solely in-frame clones and lacks some. The sample records 85,000 to 130,000 clones, more than 60% being singletons. The chain has TRBV30 and TRBJ2-2; the D call of TRBD1 is as the table states it, not checked on the DNA. The TCR sequence derives from a man aged 40-50 years in good health and CMV-seronegative. Sequenced: PBMCs. The CDR3 spells CAWSAHMFGTGSHRGAVF.